One and the same sample provided the 18 T cell receptor beta chains below, sequenced in a study of blood T cell repertoires in COVID-19. Sequencing was performed with immunoSEQ multiplex PCR; in TCRdb, only in-frame clones are kept and a portion is missing. The sample lists roughly 250,000 clones, over 75% occurring once. Specimen: peripheral blood. The source is a human donor in a cohort sampled during active COVID-19.

The J gene is TRBJ2-7, the V gene TRBV27, with TRBD2 identical over 11 bases. CDR3 length: 14 amino acids. With V trimmed by 8 bases and J by 3 bases, 6 bases remained unmatched. Germline-derived CDR1 and CDR2 are MNHEY and SMNVEV (reference sequence). Here the CDR3 reads CASGPLAGVYEQYF. The CDR3 bases are TGTGCCAGCGGCCCACTAGCGGGAGTCTACGAGCAGTACTTC.

The chain couples TRBV4-2 to TRBJ2-5, with D possibly TRBD2 on 6 matching bases. Trimming stripped 3 bases from V and 0 bases from J, with 8 bases between. The length of the CDR3 is 14 residues. The V gene's germline CDR1 is LGHNA and CDR2 YNFKEQ. In nucleotides, the CDR3 is TGTGCCAGCAGCCAGGAGGGGTACCAAGAGACCCAGTACTTC. This sequence encodes CASSQEGYQETQYF.

This sequence joins TRBV9 and TRBJ2-2; D is uncertain. This CDR3 is 13 amino acids long. Germline V gives CDR1 SGDLS, CDR2 YYNGEE. The V and J ends lost 0 bases and 4 bases respectively, with 4 bases between them. The CDR3 DNA sequence: TGTGCCAGCAGCGTAGCTACCACCGGGGAGCTGTTTTTT. As protein: CASSVATTGELFF.

The chain couples TRBV4-3 to TRBJ2-1, with D hard to call. CDR3 size: 15 residues. Trimming cost V 0 bases and J 0 bases, with 6 bases left between them. In germline, CDR1 is LGHNA, CDR2 YSLEER. CDR3 loop: CASSQEWSSYNEQFF. For the CDR3, the DNA is TGCGCCAGCAGCCAAGAGTGGAGCTCCTACAATGAGCAGTTCTTC.

CDR3 residues: CATSTGGTGELFF. The CDR3 nucleotides read TGTGCCACCAGCACGGGGGGGACCGGGGAGCTGTTTTTT. The chain is built from TRBV15 and TRBJ2-2; 8 bases align to TRBD2. The germline V gene encodes CDR1 LNHNV and CDR2 YYDKDF (reference sequence). The trim removed 4 bases at V and 5 bases at J, leaving 0 bases unmatched. The CDR3 covers 13 residues.

This clone was seen just once. The chain recombines TRBV5-1 with TRBJ1-4; 7 bases map to TRBD1. Germline assignment: CDR1 SGHRS and CDR2 YFSETQ. J gave up 4 bases and V 0 bases, and 3 bases lay outside the gene matches. The CDR3 extends over 15 amino acids. The CDR3 reads CASSLVTGVNEKLFF. DNA of the CDR3: TGCGCCAGCAGCTTGGTTACAGGGGTTAATGAAAAACTGTTTTTT.

The gene calls are TRBV2 and TRBJ1-1, with TRBD1 matching 9 bases. The J segment lost 1 base and the V segment lost 8 bases, leaving 2 bases of the junction unmatched. Germline CDR1 SNHLY, CDR2 FYNNEI. The CDR3 totals 13 residues. CDR3 amino acids: CASDRGGNTEAFF. CDR3 coding DNA: TGTGCCAGCGACAGGGGGGGGAACACTGAAGCTTTCTTT.

The rearrangement uses TRBV2 and TRBJ2-7, with TRBD2 identical over 11 bases. V trimming: 6 bases; J trimming: 3 bases; junction bases outside the gene matches: 4. Germline V CDR1 and CDR2: SNHLY, FYNNEI. This CDR3 spans 14 amino acids. The CDR3: CASRLAGENYEQYF. The CDR3 DNA follows: TGTGCCAGCAGACTAGCGGGAGAGAACTACGAGCAGTACTTC.

The genes are TRBV12-3 or TRBV12-4 and TRBJ1-2; D might be TRBD1 (5 bases). CDR3 length: 13 amino acids. Trimming shortened V by 2 bases and J by 2 bases, and 6 bases separated the two germline ends. The CDR3 nucleotides read TGTGCCAGCAGTTTAAGACAGAACTATGGCTACACCTTC. Protein sequence: CASSLRQNYGYTF.

CDR3 nucleotide sequence: TGTGCCAGCAGTTACGGGCTCTCTGGGGCCAACGTCCTGACTTTC. Protein product: CASSYGLSGANVLTF. This rearrangement joins TRBV6-5 to TRBJ2-6, with D hard to call. Germline V lookup: CDR1 MNHEY, CDR2 SVGAGI. The ends were cut back, 2 bases at V and 0 bases at J, with 5 bases in the middle. CDR3 size: 15 residues.

This rearrangement joins TRBV5-1 to TRBJ1-3; 7 bases are a match to TRBD1. The CDR3 contains 16 residues. V lost 2 bases, J lost 1 base, and 6 bases stayed unmatched. Germline V gene lookup returns CDR1 SGHRS and CDR2 YFSETQ. Here the CDR3 reads CASSLPSTGSGNTIYF. The CDR3 DNA is TGCGCCAGCAGCTTACCGTCGACAGGGTCTGGAAACACCATATATTTT.

The CDR3 reads CSGGQGRGEQFF. In DNA form, the CDR3 reads TGCAGCGGAGGACAGGGAAGGGGTGAGCAGTTCTTC. The chain uses TRBV29-1 and TRBJ2-1; 8 bases align to TRBD1. The CDR3 runs to 12 residues. The germline CDR1 and CDR2 sequences are SQVTM and ANQGSEA. V gave up 7 bases and J gave up 9 bases; unmatched junction bases: 8.

The genes are TRBV11-2 and TRBJ2-3; 7 positions agree with TRBD2. This CDR3 comprises 16 residues. Germline CDR1 is SGHAT and CDR2 is FQNNGV. V dropped 3 bases and J dropped 2; count of bases not matched to a gene: 8. The CDR3 DNA is TGTGCCAGCAGCTTTAGGGGAGGACTAGTCACAGATACGCAGTATTTT. Its translation is CASSFRGGLVTDTQYF.

This chain links TRBV29-1 with TRBJ2-2; D possibly corresponds to TRBD1 (6 bases). V lost 6 bases, J lost 6 bases, and 11 bases lay in between. Germline loops: CDR1 SQVTM, CDR2 ANQGSEA. CDR3 length: 12 residues. In DNA form, the CDR3 reads TGCAGCGTAAAAACAGGGCCCGGGGAGCTGTTTTTT. This sequence encodes CSVKTGPGELFF.

This clone was seen a single time. This chain links TRBV2 with TRBJ2-5, with D maybe TRBD2 (6 bases). The CDR3 has 16 amino acids. The V gene's germline CDR1 is SNHLY and CDR2 FYNNEI. Trimming pared 4 bases from V and 5 bases from J, leaving 20 bases between. The DNA for the CDR3 is TGTGCCAGCAGTGGGGACTTTTTGGGACCGGTGGAGACCCAGTACTTC. This codes for CASSGDFLGPVETQYF.

The gene calls are TRBV6-2 or TRBV6-3 and TRBJ2-1; 9 bases are shared with TRBD1. With V trimmed by 5 bases and J by 9 bases, 11 bases remained unmatched. In germline, CDR1 is MNHEY, CDR2 SVGEGT. The CDR3 is 15 residues long. CDR3 loop: CASSRTGTGKGEQFF. The CDR3 DNA follows: TGTGCCAGCAGTAGAACCGGGACAGGGAAGGGTGAGCAGTTCTTC.

The rearrangement joins TRBV4-2 to TRBJ2-7; D not certain. Per the germline V gene, CDR1 is LGHNA and CDR2 is YNFKEQ. The CDR3 spans 15 residues. V lost 3 bases to trimming and J lost 2 bases, with 14 bases between them. In DNA form, the CDR3 reads TGTGCCAGCAGCCAGAACGCGGTTACCACCTACGAGCAGTACTTC. Translation: CASSQNAVTTYEQYF.

The genes are TRBV19 and TRBJ2-7; 11 nucleotides match TRBD1. This CDR3 region has 17 residues. V lost 5 bases, J lost 5 bases, and 14 bases stayed unmatched. Germline-derived CDR1 and CDR2 are LNHDA and SQIVND (reference sequence). The DNA for the CDR3 is TGTGCCAGTAGTTTTGGCATAAGAGGGACAGGGGGAGACGAGCAGTACTTC. Encoded protein: CASSFGIRGTGGDEQYF.